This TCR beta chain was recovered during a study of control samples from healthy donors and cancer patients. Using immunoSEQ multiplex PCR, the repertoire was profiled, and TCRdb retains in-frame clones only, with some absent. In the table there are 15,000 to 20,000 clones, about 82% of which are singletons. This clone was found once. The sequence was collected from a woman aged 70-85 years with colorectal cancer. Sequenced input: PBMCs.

CDR3 sequence: CASSPPGGPTSTDTQYF. DNA of the CDR3: TGTGCCAGCTCACCACCCGGGGGCCCCACGAGCACAGATACGCAGTATTTT. The gene calls are TRBV18 and TRBJ2-3; either TRBD1 or TRBD2 may supply D (6 bases each). CDR1 is KGHSH, CDR2 LQKENI, per germline. The V and J ends lost 0 bases and 0 bases respectively, with 13 bases between them. The CDR3 spans 17 residues.